This TCR beta chain was captured in a study of early T cells in non-severe SARS-CoV-2 infection. The CDR3 loop spans 16 amino acids. Germline CDR1 is MNHNY and CDR2 is SVGAGI (reference sequence). Trimming removed 5 bases from V and 1 base from J, with 14 bases in between. TCRdb recomputed calls from the 5' RACE reads with MiXCR, one row per CDR3 protein. The sample yields 26,000 or so distinct CDR3 sequences, less than 6.5% seen once. This sequence was found in an adult who was a healthcare worker with PCR-confirmed SARS-CoV-2 infection or an uninfected control (not recorded which). The chain uses TRBV6-6 and TRBJ2-2; D not certain. Sequenced input: whole blood. The DNA for the CDR3 is TGTGCCAGCAGTCAGACCGCCCCACGGAACACCGGGGAGCTGTTTTTT. Its translation: CASSQTAPRNTGELFF.